The 5 T cell receptor beta chains below were found in one sample sequenced in a study of glioma-infiltrating T cells. The iRepertoire nested amplicon-rescue multiplex PCR amplified TCR alpha and beta CDR3s from RNA. TCRdb reprocessed the multiplex PCR reads via MiXCR and lists one record per CDR3 protein. The repertoire includes around 99,000 distinct CDR3 sequences, around a quarter of them detected once, and 35% sits in the top ten. The material sequenced was glioma tissue, nonneoplastic brain tissue, or PBMCs (not recorded which). Source of these receptors: a human donor with low-grade glioma or glioblastoma, undergoing nonglioma brain surgery, or in good health (not recorded which).

A note on this clonotype: This may stem from a read error, because a much larger clone lies one nucleotide away. The chain recombines TRBV4-2 with TRBJ1-1; 9 bases align to TRBD1. Trimming removed 10 bases from V and 4 bases from J; junction bases left unmatched: 7. CDR1 is LGHNA and CDR2 is YNFKEQ in the germline V gene. The CDR3 runs 13 residues. In DNA form, the CDR3 reads TGTGCCACCAAACCGGACAGGGGCACTGAAGCTTTCTTT. Residues: CATKPDRGTEAFF.

This clonotype was detected ten times or more. The chain carries TRBV20-1 and TRBJ1-1, with D possibly being TRBD1 (5 bases). The V and J ends lost 6 bases and 4 bases respectively, with 12 bases between them. The CDR3 is made up of 12 amino acids. Per germline, CDR1 DFQATT and CDR2 SNEGSKA (reference sequence). The CDR3 reads CSALQGLTEAFF. CDR3 DNA sequence: TGCAGTGCCCTTCAGGGACTCACTGAAGCTTTCTTT.

This clonotype was picked up many times. V is TRBV18 and J is TRBJ1-5; D remains unclear. With 5 bases removed from V and 5 bases from J, the gap between germline ends came to 13 bases. Germline-derived CDR1 and CDR2 are KGHSH and LQKENI. There are 14 residues in the CDR3. CDR3 DNA: TGTGCCAGCTCAGCGGGAGGCGAATATCAGCCCCAGCATTTT. Protein sequence: CASSAGGEYQPQHF.

This clonotype was observed a handful of times. The V call is TRBV4-3, the J call TRBJ2-3; TRBD1 is a possible D gene (5 bases). This CDR3 is built from 16 residues. V was pared by 2 bases and J by 0 bases, with 12 bases between. Germline V lookup: CDR1 LGHNA, CDR2 YSLEER. This chain's CDR3 is CASSQQTDASTDTQYF. CDR3 DNA sequence: TGCGCCAGCAGCCAACAGACAGACGCTAGCACAGATACGCAGTATTTT.

The chain has TRBV7-2 and TRBJ2-7, with TRBD2 matching 9 bases. Unmatched junction bases numbered 9, after V lost 3 bases and J lost 3 bases. Germline CDR1 and CDR2: SGHTA and FQGNSA. The CDR3 covers 16 residues. The DNA for the CDR3 is TGTGCCAGCAGCTTCACCCCAGCGGGAGGTAGCTACGAGCAGTACTTC. Its protein product is CASSFTPAGGSYEQYF. Based on the CDR3 plus reference TRBV7-2 and TRBJ2-7, the full variable domain is GAGVSQSPSNKVTEKGKDVELRCDPISGHTALYWYRQSLGQGLEFLIYFQGNSAPDKSGLPSDRFSAERTGGSVSTLTIQRTQQEDSAVYLCASSFTPAGGSYEQYFGPGTRLTVT.